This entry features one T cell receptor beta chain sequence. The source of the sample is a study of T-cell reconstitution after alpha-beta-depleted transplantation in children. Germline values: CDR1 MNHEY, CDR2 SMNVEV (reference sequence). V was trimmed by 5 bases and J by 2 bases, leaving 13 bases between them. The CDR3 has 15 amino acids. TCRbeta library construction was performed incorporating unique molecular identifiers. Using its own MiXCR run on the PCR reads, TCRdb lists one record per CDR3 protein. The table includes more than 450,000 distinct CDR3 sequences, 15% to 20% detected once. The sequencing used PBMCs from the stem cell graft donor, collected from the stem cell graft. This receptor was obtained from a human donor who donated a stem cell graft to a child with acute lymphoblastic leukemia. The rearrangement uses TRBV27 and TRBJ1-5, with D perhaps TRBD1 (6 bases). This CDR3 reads CASSRTGMRNQPQHF. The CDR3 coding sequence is TGTGCCAGCAGTAGAACAGGGATGCGCAATCAGCCCCAGCATTTT.